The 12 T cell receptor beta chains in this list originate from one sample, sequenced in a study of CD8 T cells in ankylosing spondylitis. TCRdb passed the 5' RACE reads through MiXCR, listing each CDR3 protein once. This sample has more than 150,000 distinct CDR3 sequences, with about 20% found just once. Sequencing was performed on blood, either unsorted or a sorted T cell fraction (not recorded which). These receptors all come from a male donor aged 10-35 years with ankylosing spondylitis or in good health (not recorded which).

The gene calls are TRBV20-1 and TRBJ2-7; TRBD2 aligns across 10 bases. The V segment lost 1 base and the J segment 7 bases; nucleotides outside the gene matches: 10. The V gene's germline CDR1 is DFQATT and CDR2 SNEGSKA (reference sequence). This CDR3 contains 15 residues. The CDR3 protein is CSARGVASGSFEQYF. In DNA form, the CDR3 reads TGCAGTGCTAGAGGAGTGGCTAGCGGGAGCTTTGAGCAGTACTTC.

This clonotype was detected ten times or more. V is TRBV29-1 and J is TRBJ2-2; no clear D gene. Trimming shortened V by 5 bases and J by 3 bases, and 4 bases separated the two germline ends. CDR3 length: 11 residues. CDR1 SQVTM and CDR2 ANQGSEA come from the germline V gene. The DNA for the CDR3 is TGCAGCGTTTCCTACACCGGGGAGCTGTTTTTT. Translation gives CSVSYTGELFF.

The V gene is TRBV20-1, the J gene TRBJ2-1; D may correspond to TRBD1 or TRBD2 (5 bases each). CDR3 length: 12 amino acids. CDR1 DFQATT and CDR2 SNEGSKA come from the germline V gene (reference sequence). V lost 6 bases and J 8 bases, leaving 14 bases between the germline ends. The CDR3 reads CSASRDGDEQFF. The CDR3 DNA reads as TGCAGTGCCTCCAGGGACGGGGATGAGCAGTTCTTC.

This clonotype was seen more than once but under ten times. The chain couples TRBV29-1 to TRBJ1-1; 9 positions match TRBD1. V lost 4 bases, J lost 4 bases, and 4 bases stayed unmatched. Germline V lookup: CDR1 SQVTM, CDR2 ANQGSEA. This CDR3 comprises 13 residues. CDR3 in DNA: TGCAGCGTTGGAGACAGGGGGATCACTGAAGCTTTCTTT. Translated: CSVGDRGITEAFF.

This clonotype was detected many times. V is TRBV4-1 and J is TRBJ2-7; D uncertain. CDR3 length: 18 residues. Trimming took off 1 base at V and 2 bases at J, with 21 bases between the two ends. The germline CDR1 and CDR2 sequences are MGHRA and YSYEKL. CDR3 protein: CASSQANPFDSAPYEQYV. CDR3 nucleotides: TGCGCCAGCAGCCAAGCTAACCCTTTTGACTCGGCCCCCTACGAGCAGTACGTC.

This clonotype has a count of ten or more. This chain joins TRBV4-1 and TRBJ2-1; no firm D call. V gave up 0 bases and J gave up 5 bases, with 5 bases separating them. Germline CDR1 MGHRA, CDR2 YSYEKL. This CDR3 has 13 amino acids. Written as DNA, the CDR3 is TGCGCCAGCAGCCAAGAATACCACAATGAGCAGTTCTTC. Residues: CASSQEYHNEQFF.

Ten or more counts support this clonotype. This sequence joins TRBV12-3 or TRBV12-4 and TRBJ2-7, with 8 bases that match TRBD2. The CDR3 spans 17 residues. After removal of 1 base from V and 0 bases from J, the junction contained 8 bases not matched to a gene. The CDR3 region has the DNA TGTGCCAGCAGTTTAGGGCAACTAGCGGATTACTCCTACGAGCAGTACTTC. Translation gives CASSLGQLADYSYEQYF.

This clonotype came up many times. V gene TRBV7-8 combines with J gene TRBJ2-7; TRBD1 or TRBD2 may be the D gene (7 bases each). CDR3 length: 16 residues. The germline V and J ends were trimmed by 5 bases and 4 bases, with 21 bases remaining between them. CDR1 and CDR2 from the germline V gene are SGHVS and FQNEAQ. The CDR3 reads CASSPGAGTAGYEQYF. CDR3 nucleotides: TGTGCCAGCAGCCCTGGGGCCGGGACAGCGGGGTACGAGCAGTACTTC.

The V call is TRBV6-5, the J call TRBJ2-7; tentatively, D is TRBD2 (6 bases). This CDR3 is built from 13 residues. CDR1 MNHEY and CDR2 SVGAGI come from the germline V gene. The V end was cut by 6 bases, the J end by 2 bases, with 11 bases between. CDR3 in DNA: TGTGCCAGCAGGGGACTGGCTACCTACGAGCAGTACTTC. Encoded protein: CASRGLATYEQYF.

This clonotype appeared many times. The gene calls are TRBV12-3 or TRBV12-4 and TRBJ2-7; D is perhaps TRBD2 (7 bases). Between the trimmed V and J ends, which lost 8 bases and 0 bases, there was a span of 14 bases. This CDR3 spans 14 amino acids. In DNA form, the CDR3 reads TGTGCCAGCGGTAGGGGGGGGGACTCCTACGAGCAGTACTTC. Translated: CASGRGGDSYEQYF.

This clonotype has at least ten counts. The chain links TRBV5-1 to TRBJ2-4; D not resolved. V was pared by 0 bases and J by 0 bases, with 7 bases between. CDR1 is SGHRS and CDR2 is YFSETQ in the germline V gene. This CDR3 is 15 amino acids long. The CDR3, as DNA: TGCGCCAGCAGCTTGGCCGGGCTAGCCAAAAACATTCAGTACTTC. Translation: CASSLAGLAKNIQYF.

CDR3 sequence (DNA): TGTGCCAGCAGCCCGGGGACCGCGAGGGGGACCCAGTACTTC. Translation gives CASSPGTARGTQYF. The chain employs TRBV7-3 and TRBJ2-5; TRBD1 or TRBD2 may be the D gene (5 bases each). CDR1 is SGHTA, CDR2 FQGTGA, per germline. The CDR3 is 14 residues long. Trimming cost V 5 bases and J 7 bases, with 17 bases left between them. Drawing the rest from reference TRBV7-3 and TRBJ2-5, the complete variable domain is GAGVSQTPSNKVTEKGKYVELRCDPISGHTALYWYRQSLGQGPEFLIYFQGTGAADDSGLPNDRFFAVRPEGSVSTLKIQRTERGDSAVYLCASSPGTARGTQYFGPGTRLLVL.